The present T cell receptor beta chain was sequenced within a study of cytomegalovirus exposure and HLA in healthy donors. Findings of the study overall: In an earlier analysis, about 90% or about 30%: the productive usage of most TCR beta V segments.

Unrecorded immune exposure was likely among donors, who were nominally healthy when sampled. PCR was performed using 60 Vbeta and 13 Jbeta primers. Measured with immunoSEQ multiplex PCR; TCRdb has only the in-frame clones, and not every one. The table has 150,000 to 200,000 clones, 70% to 90% seen once. The V gene's germline CDR1 is SGHTA and CDR2 FQGTGA. With V trimmed by 3 bases and J by 4 bases, 6 bases remained unmatched. CDR3 length equals 15 residues. About this clone itself: Its antigen is unidentified.

V is TRBV7-3 and J is TRBJ1-2, with 9 bases lining up with TRBD1. The specimen sequenced was PBMCs. This TCR derives from a young man in good health and CMV-seropositive. Written as DNA, the CDR3 is TGTGCCAGCAGCTTGAGGACAGGGGATGTCTATGGCTACACCTTC. It translates to CASSLRTGDVYGYTF.